The 11 T cell receptor beta chains in this list originate from one sample, sequenced in a study of CD8 T cells in Susac syndrome. Random hexamers were used to reverse transcribe about 0.45 to 1 ug of RNA. From the immunoSEQ multiplex PCR reads, TCRdb called clonotypes with MiXCR, one entry per CDR3 protein. The top ten clones hold 0.15% to 0.2% of a sample with under 200,000 distinct CDR3 sequences, 95% of them seen once. The material sequenced was CD8+ T cells from PBMCs. The receptor source for this set is a human donor with multiple sclerosis.

The table lists this clonotype with a few counts. This chain links TRBV9 with TRBJ1-4; D gene uncertain. The CDR3 is 12 residues long. Between the trimmed V and J ends, which lost 3 bases and 5 bases, there was a span of 5 bases. CDR1 SGDLS and CDR2 YYNGEE come from the germline V gene. The CDR3 nucleotides read TGTGCCAGCAGCGGACTCAATGAAAAACTGTTTTTT. It codes for CASSGLNEKLFF.

On this clonotype itself: One end of the junction varies from germline; a read error may be responsible. J is TRBJ2-1 and V is TRBV20-1, with unresolved D. CDR1 DFQATT and CDR2 SNEGSKA come from the germline V gene (reference sequence). The CDR3 loop spans 12 amino acids. The CDR3 sequence is CSARVGYNEQFF. CDR3 coding DNA: TGCAGTGCCAGAGTAGGTTACAATGAGCAGTTCTTC.

A single count supports this clonotype. The chain has TRBV3-1 and TRBJ2-1, with 11 bases that match TRBD2. CDR1 and CDR2 (germline): LGHDT, YNNKEL (reference sequence). The CDR3 sequence is 16 residues long. The trim removed 3 bases at V and 6 bases at J, leaving 7 bases unmatched. CDR3 DNA sequence: TGTGCCAGCAGCCAGAGGACTAGCGGGCATTCCAATGAGCAGTTCTTC. Translated: CASSQRTSGHSNEQFF.

V gene TRBV6-1 combines with J gene TRBJ2-7, with 15 bases fitting TRBD2. Germline V gene data show CDR1 as MNHNS and CDR2 as SASEGT. The trim removed 6 bases at V and 3 bases at J, leaving 6 bases unmatched. The CDR3 has 16 residues. The CDR3 DNA follows: TGTGCCAGCAGCCCAGGACTAGCGGGAGGGGGCTACGAGCAGTACTTC. Translated: CASSPGLAGGGYEQYF.

The rearrangement uses TRBV7-9 and TRBJ2-7; D gene uncertain. This CDR3 contains 13 residues. Germline CDR1 reads SEHNR; CDR2 reads FQNEAQ (reference sequence). The V end lost 7 bases, the J end lost 0 bases, and 10 bases lay between the germline ends. CDR3 nucleotides: TGTGCCAGCACTGGGCAGAACTCCTACGAGCAGTACTTC. Translated, it gives CASTGQNSYEQYF.

This sequence joins TRBV14 and TRBJ1-1; D call uncertain. This CDR3 has 13 residues. CDR1 and CDR2 (germline): SGHDN, FVKESK. Trimming removed 2 bases from V and 14 bases from J, with 18 bases in between. This chain's CDR3 is CASSQLGPQSGFF. DNA for the CDR3: TGTGCCAGCAGCCAACTAGGACCGCAGAGTGGGTTCTTT. Complete variable domain (other parts from reference TRBV14 and TRBJ1-1): EAGVTQFPSHSVIEKGQTVTLRCDPISGHDNLYWYRRVMGKEIKFLLHFVKESKQDESGMPNNRFLAERTGGTYSTLKVQPAELEDSGVYFCASSQLGPQSGFFGQGTRLTVV.

This chain links TRBV5-1 with TRBJ2-1; 10 bases line up with TRBD2. The germline CDR1 and CDR2 sequences are SGHRS and YFSETQ. The CDR3 extends over 16 amino acids. Trimming removed 0 bases from V and 6 bases from J; junction bases left unmatched: 6. The CDR3 spells CASSLVLAGELNEQFF. CDR3 DNA sequence: TGCGCCAGCAGCTTGGTGCTAGCGGGGGAGCTCAATGAGCAGTTCTTC.

The chain employs TRBV29-1 and TRBJ2-1, with D unresolved. The CDR3 has 17 residues. In germline, CDR1 is SQVTM, CDR2 ANQGSEA. The V end lost 0 bases, the J end lost 2 bases, and 17 bases lay between the germline ends. CDR3 sequence (DNA): TGCAGCGTTGAAGACGGGTCCCTGCCGGCACCCTACAATGAGCAGTTCTTC. Translated, it gives CSVEDGSLPAPYNEQFF.

This sequence joins TRBV2 and TRBJ2-5; 13 nucleotides align to TRBD2. Germline V gene data show CDR1 as SNHLY and CDR2 as FYNNEI. The CDR3 length is 17 residues. V was pared by 1 base and J by 5 bases, with 7 bases of the junction left unmatched. In nucleotides, the CDR3 is TGTGCCAGCAGTGAAGGACTAGCGGGGGGTATAGGGGAGACCCAGTACTTC. Amino acids: CASSEGLAGGIGETQYF.

In this sample, this clonotype turned up once. J is TRBJ2-2 and V is TRBV24-1; 9 bases are shared with TRBD1. CDR1 and CDR2 from the germline V gene are KGHDR and SFDVKD. This CDR3 is built from 16 residues. Unmatched junction bases numbered 6, after V lost 3 bases and J lost 5 bases. The CDR3 loop reads CATSDRRTGETGELFF. Here the CDR3 DNA reads TGTGCCACCAGTGATAGACGGACAGGGGAGACCGGGGAGCTGTTTTTT.

The chain is built from TRBV20-1 and TRBJ2-1; D call uncertain. V shed 4 bases and J shed 7 bases, with 14 bases lying between them. The germline V gene has CDR1 DFQATT and CDR2 SNEGSKA (reference sequence). The CDR3 runs 13 residues. CDR3 nucleotides: TGCAGTGCTACGGGCCGATTTGGAAATGAGCAGTTCTTC. Translation gives CSATGRFGNEQFF.